Sequencing of this TCR beta chain was carried out in a study of shared clonotypes between healthy human individuals. Study-wide results and caveats: Generally, estimated richness proved larger in naive subsets than it did in memory subsets. Relative to their counterparts shared across all four donors, non-shared clonotypes exhibited diminished generation probabilities.

Replicate PCRs run on sorted subsets employed approximately 180 ng DNA, roughly 30,000 T cell genomes. Repertoires were generated with immunoSEQ multiplex PCR, while TCRdb's copy carries only in-frame clones and drops some. The table has 95,000 to 120,000 clones, around 71% seen once. On this clone: What it recognizes is unknown.

Material for sequencing was memory CD8+ T cells sorted from blood. Stated subset: CD45RO+ cells pooled with CCR7-negative TemRA cells. This clonotype originated in a woman aged 30 to 39 in good health.

In DNA, the CDR3 is TGCGCCAGCAGCCAGGGAGCGGGAGGGCCTTACACCGGGGAGCTGTTTTTT. Translation gives CASSQGAGGPYTGELFF. The V and J genes are TRBV5-1 and TRBJ2-2; 10 nucleotides agree with TRBD2. The junction had 9 bases not matched to a gene; V was cut back by 4 bases and J by 3 bases. The germline gives CDR1 SGHRS, CDR2 YFSETQ. The CDR3 covers 17 residues.